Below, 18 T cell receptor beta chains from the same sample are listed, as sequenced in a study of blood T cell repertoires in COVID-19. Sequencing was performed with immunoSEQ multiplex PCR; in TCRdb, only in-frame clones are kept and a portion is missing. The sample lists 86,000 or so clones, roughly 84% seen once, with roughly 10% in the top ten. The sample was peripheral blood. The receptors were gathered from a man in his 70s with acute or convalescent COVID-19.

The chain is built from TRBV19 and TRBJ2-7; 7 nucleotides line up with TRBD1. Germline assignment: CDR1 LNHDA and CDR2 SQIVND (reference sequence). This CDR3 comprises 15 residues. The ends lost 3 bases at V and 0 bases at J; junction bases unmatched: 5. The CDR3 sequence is CASSIAGGSSYEQYF. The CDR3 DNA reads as TGTGCCAGTAGTATCGCAGGGGGAAGCTCCTACGAGCAGTACTTC. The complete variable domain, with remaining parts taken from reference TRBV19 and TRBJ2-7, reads DGGITQSPKYLFRKEGQNVTLSCEQNLNHDAMYWYRQDPGQGLRLIYYSQIVNDFQKGDIAEGYSVSREKKESFPLTVTSAQKNPTAFYLCASSIAGGSSYEQYFGPGTRLTVT.

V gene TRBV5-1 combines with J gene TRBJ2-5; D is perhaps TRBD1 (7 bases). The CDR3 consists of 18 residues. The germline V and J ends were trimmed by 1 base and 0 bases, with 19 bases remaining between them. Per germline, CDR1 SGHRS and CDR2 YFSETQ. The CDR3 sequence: CASSLQEGTATYQETQYF. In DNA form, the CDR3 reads TGCGCCAGCAGCTTGCAGGAGGGGACAGCCACGTACCAAGAGACCCAGTACTTC.

The CDR3 loop is CASSPRTGGSNEKLFF. CDR3 sequence (DNA): TGTGCCAGTAGTCCCCGGACAGGGGGTAGTAATGAAAAACTGTTTTTT. The chain carries TRBV19 and TRBJ1-4; 10 positions agree with TRBD1. Germline V lookup: CDR1 LNHDA, CDR2 SQIVND (reference sequence). The CDR3 has 16 amino acids. J lost 4 bases, V lost 5 bases, and 7 bases had no gene match.

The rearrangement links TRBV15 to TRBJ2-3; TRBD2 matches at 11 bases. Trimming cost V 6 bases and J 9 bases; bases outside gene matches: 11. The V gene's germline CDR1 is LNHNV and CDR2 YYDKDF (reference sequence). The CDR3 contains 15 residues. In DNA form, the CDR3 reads TGTGCCACCAGGCCGACTAGCGGGGAGCTAGGCACGCAGTATTTT. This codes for CATRPTSGELGTQYF.

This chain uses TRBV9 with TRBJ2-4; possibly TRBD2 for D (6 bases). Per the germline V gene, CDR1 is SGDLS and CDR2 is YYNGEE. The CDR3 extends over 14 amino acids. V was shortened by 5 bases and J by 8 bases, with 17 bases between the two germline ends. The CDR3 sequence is CASSNRLWGDIQYF. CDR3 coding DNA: TGTGCCAGCAGTAACCGACTTTGGGGGGACATTCAGTACTTC.

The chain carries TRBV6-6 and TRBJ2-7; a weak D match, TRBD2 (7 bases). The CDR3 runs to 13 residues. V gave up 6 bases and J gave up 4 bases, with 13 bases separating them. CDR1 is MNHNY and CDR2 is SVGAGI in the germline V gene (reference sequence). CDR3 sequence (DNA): TGTGCCAGCAGCCCCAGGGGAGGGTACGAGCAGTACGTC. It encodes CASSPRGGYEQYV.

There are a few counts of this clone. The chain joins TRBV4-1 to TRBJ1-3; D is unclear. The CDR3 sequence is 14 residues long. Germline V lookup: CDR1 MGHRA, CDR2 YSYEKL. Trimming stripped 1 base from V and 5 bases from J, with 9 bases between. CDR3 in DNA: TGCGCCAGCAGCCAAGCCGGTTCGCGAAACACCATATATTTT. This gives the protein CASSQAGSRNTIYF.

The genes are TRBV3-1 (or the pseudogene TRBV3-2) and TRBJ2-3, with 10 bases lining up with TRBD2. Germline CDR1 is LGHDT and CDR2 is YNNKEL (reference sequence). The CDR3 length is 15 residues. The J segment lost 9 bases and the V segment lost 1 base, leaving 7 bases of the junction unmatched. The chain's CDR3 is CASSQGSGGTGTQYF. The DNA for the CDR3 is TGTGCCAGCAGCCAAGGTAGCGGGGGGACAGGAACGCAGTATTTT.

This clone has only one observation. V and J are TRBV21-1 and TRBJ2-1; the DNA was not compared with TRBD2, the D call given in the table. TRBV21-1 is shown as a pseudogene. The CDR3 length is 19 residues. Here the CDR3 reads CASTKRAPDPGDYYNEQFF. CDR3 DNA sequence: TGTGCCAGCACCAAAAGGGCCCCCGATCCGGGGGATTACTACAATGAGCAGTTCTTC.

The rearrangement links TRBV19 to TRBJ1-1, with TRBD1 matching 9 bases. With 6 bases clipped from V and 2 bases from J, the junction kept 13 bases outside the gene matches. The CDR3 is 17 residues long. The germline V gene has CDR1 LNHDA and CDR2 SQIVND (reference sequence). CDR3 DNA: TGTGCCAGTAGCCCCAACTCGTGGACAGGGGTCAACACTGAAGCTTTCTTT. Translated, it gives CASSPNSWTGVNTEAFF. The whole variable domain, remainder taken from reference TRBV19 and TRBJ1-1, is DGGITQSPKYLFRKEGQNVTLSCEQNLNHDAMYWYRQDPGQGLRLIYYSQIVNDFQKGDIAEGYSVSREKKESFPLTVTSAQKNPTAFYLCASSPNSWTGVNTEAFFGQGTRLTVV.

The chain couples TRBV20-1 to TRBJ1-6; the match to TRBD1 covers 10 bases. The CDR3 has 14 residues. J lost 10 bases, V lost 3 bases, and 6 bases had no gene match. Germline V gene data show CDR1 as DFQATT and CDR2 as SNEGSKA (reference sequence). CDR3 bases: TGCAGTGCTAGTCGGGACAGGGGTTTCTCACCCCTCCACTTT. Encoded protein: CSASRDRGFSPLHF.

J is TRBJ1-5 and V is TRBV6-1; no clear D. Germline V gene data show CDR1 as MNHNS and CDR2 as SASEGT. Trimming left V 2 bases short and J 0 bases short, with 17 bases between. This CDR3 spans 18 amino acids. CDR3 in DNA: TGTGCCAGCAGTGAATACCCCGCCAGAGGGTTTAGCAATCAGCCCCAGCATTTT. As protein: CASSEYPARGFSNQPQHF.

The DNA of the CDR3 is TGTGCCAGCAGCCCCCTTACGACAGGGGGCCTTAGGGCTTTCTTT. Amino acid sequence: CASSPLTTGGLRAFF. The chain recombines TRBV5-6 with TRBJ1-1, with 10 bases fitting TRBD1. V gave up 4 bases and J gave up 11 bases; unmatched junction bases: 14. Per the germline V gene, CDR1 is SGHDT and CDR2 is YYEEEE. The CDR3 loop spans 15 amino acids. The whole variable domain, filled in from reference TRBV5-6 and TRBJ1-1, reads DAGVTQSPTHLIKTRGQQVTLRCSPKSGHDTVSWYQQALGQGPQFIFQYYEEEERQRGNFPDRFSGHQFPNYSSELNVNALLLGDSALYLCASSPLTTGGLRAFFGQGTRLTVV.

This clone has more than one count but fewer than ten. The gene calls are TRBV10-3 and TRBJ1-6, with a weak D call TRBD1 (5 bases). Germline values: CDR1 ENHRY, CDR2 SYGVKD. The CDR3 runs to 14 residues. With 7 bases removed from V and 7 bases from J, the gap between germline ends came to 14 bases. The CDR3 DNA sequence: TGTGCCATCACTCCGTGGGAGGGGAATTCACCCCTCCACTTT. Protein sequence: CAITPWEGNSPLHF.

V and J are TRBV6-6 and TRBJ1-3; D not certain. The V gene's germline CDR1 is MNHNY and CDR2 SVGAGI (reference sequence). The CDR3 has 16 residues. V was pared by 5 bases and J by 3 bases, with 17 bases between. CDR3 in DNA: TGTGCCAGCAGTCGAGAAGGAGGGCGGCGTGGAAACACCATATATTTT. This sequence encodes CASSREGGRRGNTIYF.

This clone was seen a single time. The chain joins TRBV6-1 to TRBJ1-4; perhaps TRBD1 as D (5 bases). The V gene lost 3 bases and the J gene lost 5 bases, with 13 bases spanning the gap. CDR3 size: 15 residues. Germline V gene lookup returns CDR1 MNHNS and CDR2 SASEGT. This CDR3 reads CASSDADRPNEKLFF. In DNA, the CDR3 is TGTGCCAGCAGTGACGCCGACAGACCGAATGAAAAACTGTTTTTT.

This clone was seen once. CDR3 amino acids: CASSLEAGAALGEKLFF. Written as DNA, the CDR3 is TGTGCCAGCAGCTTAGAAGCGGGGGCGGCTTTGGGTGAAAAACTGTTTTTT. The V and J genes are TRBV7-8 and TRBJ1-4, with D possibly TRBD1 on 6 matching bases. Per germline, CDR1 SGHVS and CDR2 FQNEAQ. The CDR3 totals 17 residues. With 1 base removed from V and 7 bases from J, the gap between germline ends came to 19 bases.

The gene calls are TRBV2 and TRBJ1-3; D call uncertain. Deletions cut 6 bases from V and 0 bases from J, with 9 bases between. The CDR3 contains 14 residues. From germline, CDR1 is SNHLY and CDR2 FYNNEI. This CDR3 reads CASRPPSSGNTIYF. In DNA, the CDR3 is TGTGCCAGCAGGCCCCCTAGCTCTGGAAACACCATATATTTT. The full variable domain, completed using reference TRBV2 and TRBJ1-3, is EPEVTQTPSHQVTQMGQEVILRCVPISNHLYFYWYRQILGQKVEFLVSFYNNEISEKSEIFDDQFSVERPDGSNFTLKIRSTKLEDSAMYFCASRPPSSGNTIYFGEGSWLTVV.